This T cell receptor (beta chain) stems from a study of CD8+ T cells in alopecia areata. The wider study: The study gave treated patients oral tofacitinib at 5 to 10 mg twice daily.

Sorted out of PBMCs were CD4+ T cells and CD8+ T cells. Worth noting for this clone: Its antigen remains unidentified.

Study-level findings and limits: Among patients, TCR sharing was less clear than in mice, a difference possibly due in part to HLA diversity in the patient population. Researchers report lesional scalp, most notably alopecia totalis/universalis, outstripped normal scalp in clonality.

As the sequencing template, cDNA was produced by extracting RNA and reverse transcribing it. Assay used: immunoSEQ multiplex PCR; TCRdb lists only in-frame clones, some missing. The table has 150,000 or so clones, approximately 45% seen once; the top ten hold roughly 7.5%. The V gene's germline CDR1 is MNHEY and CDR2 SMNVEV (reference sequence). This CDR3 comprises 12 residues. Trimming took 6 bases from V and 7 from J, leaving 10 bases between them. The origin of this receptor is a human donor with alopecia areata. The sequenced sample consisted of CD4+ T cells sorted from blood. This sequence joins TRBV27 and TRBJ2-1; possible D gene TRBD1, 6 bases. CDR3 nucleotides: TGTGCCAGCAGGACTCAGGGGAATGAGCAGTTCTTC. This translates into CASRTQGNEQFF.